The 9 T cell receptor beta chains reported below all come from one sample, sequenced in a study of blood T cell repertoires in COVID-19 (dated by TCRdb to about 2020). Library prep was done by the immunoSEQ multiplex PCR assay. The table was pulled from immuneACCESS by TCRdb, which kept in-frame rearrangements only. Such tables lose some clones; where checked, under half of the loss comes from unresolved V genes, and the rest has no known cause. Across this sample there are around 280,000 clones, with approximately 88% seen only once. Over 6% of the sample is taken by the ten largest. The sequencing sample was made of PBMCs or T cells enriched from blood (not recorded which). The receptor source for this set is a woman aged 40 to 49 who had recovered from COVID-19.

V gene TRBV6-2 or TRBV6-3 combines with J gene TRBJ1-5, with TRBD1 identical over 8 bases. V lost 6 bases and J lost 1; bases outside the gene matches: 5. CDR3 length: 15 residues. The germline CDR1 and CDR2 sequences are MNHEY and SVGEGT. The CDR3, as DNA: TGTGCCAGCAGCCCCGACAGGGGAAGCAATCAGCCCCAGCATTTT. Protein product: CASSPDRGSNQPQHF.

The chain has TRBV6-1 and TRBJ1-2; TRBD1 matches at 9 bases. This CDR3 spans 15 amino acids. The germline V gene encodes CDR1 MNHNS and CDR2 SASEGT. The V segment lost 1 base and the J segment 6 bases; nucleotides outside the gene matches: 6. CDR3 loop: CASSEEGDRVHGYTF. CDR3 DNA: TGTGCCAGCAGTGAAGAGGGGGACAGGGTGCATGGCTACACCTTC.

V is TRBV20-1 and J is TRBJ1-1; no clear D gene. V was clipped by 6 bases and J by 1 base, with 6 bases between them. The CDR3 loop spans 11 amino acids. Looked up from germline, CDR1 is DFQATT and CDR2 is SNEGSKA (reference sequence). The CDR3 DNA follows: TGCAGTGCCCAGGAGAACACTGAAGCTTTCTTT. Translating it yields CSAQENTEAFF.

The J gene is TRBJ2-1, the V gene TRBV19, with D possibly being TRBD2 (7 bases). Germline loops: CDR1 LNHDA, CDR2 SQIVND (reference sequence). V was clipped by 4 bases and J by 3 bases, with 19 bases between them. This CDR3 contains 17 residues. The CDR3 here is CASSTLRGAADYNEQFF. The CDR3 nucleotides read TGTGCCAGTAGTACGCTACGGGGGGCGGCGGACTACAATGAGCAGTTCTTC.

V gene TRBV28 combines with J gene TRBJ2-1; D unresolved. V gave up 4 bases and J gave up 8 bases, with 9 bases separating them. The CDR3 has 12 residues. Looked up from germline, CDR1 is MDHEN and CDR2 is SYDVKM. CDR3 region: CASSSPGYEQFF. In DNA form, the CDR3 reads TGTGCCAGCAGTTCCCCCGGTTATGAGCAGTTCTTC. The full variable domain, its missing parts supplied by reference TRBV28 and TRBJ2-1, is DVKVTQSSRYLVKRTGEKVFLECVQDMDHENMFWYRQDPGLGLRLIYFSYDVKMKEKGDIPEGYSVSREKKERFSLILESASTNQTSMYLCASSSPGYEQFFGPGTRLTVL.

CDR3 nucleotide sequence: TGTGCCAGCAGCTTATCCCTAGCGACCTACGAGCAGTACTTC. Amino acids: CASSLSLATYEQYF. The V call is TRBV7-2, the J call TRBJ2-7; possibly TRBD2 for D (6 bases). Looked up from germline, CDR1 is SGHTA and CDR2 is FQGNSA. CDR3 length equals 14 residues. V was clipped by 2 bases and J by 2 bases, with 10 bases between them.

The rearrangement uses TRBV27 and TRBJ2-7, with 8 bases aligning to TRBD1. The germline gives CDR1 MNHEY, CDR2 SMNVEV (reference sequence). Germline trimming cut 3 bases from V and 7 bases from J; bases unmatched to any gene: 8. The CDR3 runs to 14 residues. The CDR3 here is CASSFRDRPREQYF. DNA for the CDR3: TGTGCCAGCAGTTTTAGGGACAGGCCTAGGGAGCAGTACTTC.

This sequence joins TRBV5-6 and TRBJ2-2; 13 bases map to TRBD2. Trimming cost V 4 bases and J 4 bases; bases outside gene matches: 10. CDR3 length: 18 amino acids. Germline V lookup: CDR1 SGHDT, CDR2 YYEEEE. The CDR3 sequence is CASSGGGLAGVATGELFF. In DNA form, the CDR3 reads TGTGCCAGCAGCGGCGGCGGACTAGCGGGAGTGGCCACCGGGGAGCTGTTTTTT. Based on the CDR3 plus reference TRBV5-6 and TRBJ2-2, the full variable domain is DAGVTQSPTHLIKTRGQQVTLRCSPKSGHDTVSWYQQALGQGPQFIFQYYEEEERQRGNFPDRFSGHQFPNYSSELNVNALLLGDSALYLCASSGGGLAGVATGELFFGEGSRLTVL.

This chain links TRBV2 with TRBJ2-1, with 8 bases matching TRBD2. The CDR3 is 15 residues long. Germline V CDR1 and CDR2: SNHLY, FYNNEI. The ends lost 7 bases at V and 4 bases at J; junction bases unmatched: 9. The CDR3 is CASKTSGLSYNEQFF. CDR3 DNA: TGTGCCAGCAAAACTAGCGGATTATCTTACAATGAGCAGTTCTTC.